In its sample, the clone carrying this T cell receptor beta chain was seen a few times. The data originate from a study of cytomegalovirus exposure and HLA in healthy donors. Donors in the study were healthy people who gave bone marrow. The PCR used 60 Vbeta and 13 Jbeta primers. Some clones are missing from TCRdb's copy, which holds only in-frame ones; the method was immunoSEQ multiplex PCR. This sample carries 50,000 or so clones, over 55% of them seen once, and the ten largest clones take less than 35%. The sequence was collected from a man aged 40-55 years in good health and CMV-seropositive. Sequenced: PBMCs.

The CDR3 protein is CASSLGWGIRYTEAFF. CDR3 DNA sequence: TGTGCCAGCAGCTTAGGATGGGGCATTAGGTACACTGAAGCTTTCTTT. The chain joins TRBV7-8 to TRBJ1-1; perhaps TRBD1 as D (5 bases). The CDR3 length is 16 residues. Germline CDR1 SGHVS, CDR2 FQNEAQ. V was trimmed by 1 base and J by 3 bases, leaving 15 bases between them.